The next 21 T cell receptor beta chains were all read from a single sample in a study of T cell responses to AZD1222 COVID-19 vaccine (dated by TCRdb to about 2021). Library construction relied on the immunoSEQ multiplex PCR assay. TCRdb limited this immuneACCESS table to in-frame rearrangements with V and J called. A share of clones is missing; checked studies link under half to unresolved V genes, and the rest is unexplained. The sample table holds around 140,000 clones, of which roughly 88% were seen once. The ten largest clones capture 1.5% to 2% of the sample. The sample's time point label, decoded: about 28 days (+/-7) after the second vaccine dose. The sequencing used peripheral blood, collected 28 days after the second AZD1222 dose. Every receptor here comes from an adult who received the AZD1222 COVID-19 vaccine.

The genes are TRBV7-8 and TRBJ2-2; a possible D gene is TRBD2 (6 bases). Germline V gene data show CDR1 as SGHVS and CDR2 as FQNEAQ. CDR3 length: 17 residues. V was trimmed by 3 bases and J by 6 bases, leaving 20 bases between them. The CDR3 DNA reads TGTGCCAGCAGCTTCACCCGGGAGCAGGGAGTCCCCGGGGAGCTGTTTTTT. This translates into CASSFTREQGVPGELFF.

The chain links TRBV20-1 to TRBJ1-1; D unresolved. Deletions cut 3 bases from V and 6 bases from J, with 5 bases between. Germline loops: CDR1 DFQATT, CDR2 SNEGSKA (reference sequence). The CDR3 contains 10 residues. CDR3: CSASQAEAFF. The CDR3, as DNA: TGCAGTGCTAGTCAAGCTGAAGCTTTCTTT.

CDR3 protein: CASSSGLGGTEAFF. CDR3 DNA: TGTGCCAGCAGCTCGGGCCTGGGGGGCACTGAAGCTTTCTTT. This rearrangement joins TRBV11-2 to TRBJ1-1; tentatively, D is TRBD1 (5 bases). Trimming removed 4 bases from V and 4 bases from J, with 13 bases in between. Germline V gene sequence: CDR1 SGHAT, CDR2 FQNNGV. The CDR3 is made up of 14 amino acids.

The chain has TRBV5-5 and TRBJ2-5; either TRBD1 or TRBD2 may supply D (6 bases each). The CDR3 length is 13 residues. The V end was cut by 2 bases, the J end by 2 bases, with 7 bases between. Germline V CDR1 and CDR2: SGHKS, YYEKEE (reference sequence). CDR3 sequence reads: CASSLGGQETQYF. CDR3 DNA sequence: TGTGCCAGCAGCTTAGGGGGGCAAGAGACCCAGTACTTC.

The chain combines TRBV2 with TRBJ1-2; tentatively, D is TRBD1 (5 bases). CDR1 and CDR2 (germline): SNHLY, FYNNEI. Trimming removed 6 bases from V and 8 bases from J, with 13 bases in between. The CDR3 is 12 residues long. CDR3 residues: CASRRPGQGYTF. The CDR3, as DNA: TGTGCCAGCAGGCGACCAGGGCAAGGCTACACCTTC.

V and J are TRBV27 and TRBJ2-7; D unclear. The CDR3 runs 16 residues. CDR1 is MNHEY, CDR2 SMNVEV, per germline (reference sequence). Trimming stripped 0 bases from V and 3 bases from J, with 15 bases between. CDR3: CASSLSHRWSYYEQYF. The CDR3 DNA is TGTGCCAGCAGTTTATCACATCGGTGGTCCTACTACGAGCAGTACTTC.

This clone was counted between two and nine times. The V and J genes are TRBV6-2 or TRBV6-3 and TRBJ2-7; the D gene is possibly TRBD2 (5 bases). The V gene lost 4 bases and the J gene lost 0 bases, with 13 bases spanning the gap. CDR1 and CDR2 (germline): MNHEY, SVGEGT. The length of the CDR3 is 15 residues. CDR3 nucleotides: TGTGCCAGCAGTTCCTCCCGGGGTTTCTCCTACGAGCAGTACTTC. Protein product: CASSSSRGFSYEQYF.

The J gene is TRBJ2-2, the V gene TRBV29-1; 10 bases are shared with TRBD1. From germline, CDR1 is SQVTM and CDR2 ANQGSEA. This CDR3 has 13 residues. Germline trimming cut 6 bases from V and 6 bases from J; bases unmatched to any gene: 4. The CDR3 here is CSVGDRGAGELFF. Written as DNA, the CDR3 is TGCAGCGTCGGGGACAGGGGCGCCGGGGAGCTGTTTTTT.

This chain links TRBV5-1 with TRBJ1-1; D gene unclear. V shed 6 bases and J shed 2 bases, with 17 bases lying between them. Germline loops: CDR1 SGHRS, CDR2 YFSETQ. The CDR3 spans 15 residues. The CDR3 coding sequence is TGCGCCAGCACTTCGGCAGGAAAATCCAACACTGAAGCTTTCTTT. This codes for CASTSAGKSNTEAFF.

This clone has only one observation. The chain uses TRBV6-4 and TRBJ2-2; D is uncertain. V dropped 2 bases and J dropped 2 bases, with 3 bases sitting between them. The CDR3 is made up of 13 amino acids. In germline, CDR1 is MRHNA, CDR2 SNTAGT. CDR3 in DNA: TGTGCCAGCAGTGACCCAAACACCGGGGAGCTGTTTTTT. It yields the protein CASSDPNTGELFF.

This chain joins TRBV6-1 and TRBJ1-2; D unresolved. The CDR3 is 14 residues long. From germline, CDR1 is MNHNS and CDR2 SASEGT. Trimming took off 1 base at V and 8 bases at J, with 14 bases between the two ends. DNA for the CDR3: TGTGCCAGCAGTGAAGGGGTCTACGGCTCCGGCTACACCTTC. Amino acids: CASSEGVYGSGYTF.

The table lists this clone with a count of one. The chain carries TRBV2 and TRBJ1-1; D is perhaps TRBD1 (6 bases). V dropped 6 bases and J dropped 1 base, with 12 bases sitting between them. The CDR3 contains 14 residues. Germline V CDR1 and CDR2: SNHLY, FYNNEI. CDR3 protein: CASRAGDPNTEAFF. In DNA form, the CDR3 reads TGTGCCAGCAGAGCAGGGGACCCGAACACTGAAGCTTTCTTT.

The chain has TRBV14 and TRBJ2-5; no clear D gene. Germline V CDR1 and CDR2: SGHDN, FVKESK. The CDR3 loop spans 12 amino acids. The V gene lost 1 base and the J gene lost 7 bases, with 7 bases spanning the gap. CDR3 protein: CASSQGLGTQYF. The CDR3 DNA sequence: TGTGCCAGCAGCCAAGGGTTAGGGACCCAGTACTTC.

V is TRBV5-4 and J is TRBJ2-5, with D uncertain. Germline V gene lookup returns CDR1 SGHNT and CDR2 YYREEE (reference sequence). This CDR3 has 13 amino acids. Trimming took off 3 bases at V and 7 bases at J, with 13 bases between the two ends. The CDR3 DNA is TGTGCCAGCAGCTCTCAAAATCGGGCGACCCAGTACTTC. Protein: CASSSQNRATQYF.

V gene TRBV29-1 combines with J gene TRBJ1-1, with a tentative D call TRBD1 (5 bases). The length of the CDR3 is 16 residues. In germline, CDR1 is SQVTM, CDR2 ANQGSEA. The V and J ends lost 3 bases and 2 bases respectively, with 19 bases between them. The CDR3 DNA is TGCAGCGTTGAGCTGACTGGGTACAGGAGAAACACTGAAGCTTTCTTT. Translating it yields CSVELTGYRRNTEAFF.

Points on this clone: Other DNA sequences within the sample encode an identical CDR3. V gene TRBV9 combines with J gene TRBJ2-5, with TRBD2 matching 11 bases. Germline assignment: CDR1 SGDLS and CDR2 YYNGEE. The ends lost 0 bases at V and 2 bases at J; junction bases unmatched: 6. This CDR3 region has 17 residues. The CDR3 spells CASSVGTSGSRQETQYF. Here the CDR3 DNA reads TGTGCCAGCAGCGTAGGTACTAGCGGGAGCCGACAAGAGACCCAGTACTTC.

The chain combines TRBV7-8 with TRBJ1-6; no firm D call. Germline assignment: CDR1 SGHVS and CDR2 FQNEAQ. Trimming pared 1 base from V and 9 bases from J, leaving 10 bases between. This CDR3 spans 14 amino acids. The CDR3 bases are TGTGCCAGCAGCTTAGTATCGGGAGGTTCACCCCTCCACTTT. Its translation is CASSLVSGGSPLHF. Using reference TRBV7-8 and TRBJ1-6 for the parts outside the CDR3, the full variable domain is GAGVSQSPRYKVAKRGQDVALRCDPISGHVSLFWYQQALGQGPEFLTYFQNEAQLDKSGLPSDRFFAERPEGSVSTLKIQRTQQEDSAVYLCASSLVSGGSPLHFGNGTRLTVT.

The chain couples TRBV2 to TRBJ1-6; D is possibly TRBD1 (5 bases). Trimming pared 5 bases from V and 5 bases from J, leaving 10 bases between. Germline CDR1 and CDR2: SNHLY and FYNNEI. The CDR3 spans 14 residues. The CDR3 spells CASSSGRNNSPLHF. The DNA for the CDR3 is TGTGCCAGCAGTTCGGGACGGAATAATTCACCCCTCCACTTT.

To note about this clone: This sample includes further DNA sequences coding for the same CDR3. This chain uses TRBV10-3 with TRBJ1-1, with D maybe TRBD1 (5 bases). CDR1 and CDR2 (germline): ENHRY, SYGVKD. V lost 2 bases and J 1 base, leaving 8 bases between the germline ends. This CDR3 comprises 14 residues. CDR3 residues: CAISERQGNTEAFF. In DNA form, the CDR3 reads TGTGCCATCAGTGAGCGCCAGGGGAACACTGAAGCTTTCTTT.

The genes are TRBV18 and TRBJ2-1; TRBD2 matches at 14 bases. Germline V gives CDR1 KGHSH, CDR2 LQKENI. J gave up 4 bases and V 3 bases, and 2 bases lay outside the gene matches. The CDR3 sequence is 16 residues long. CDR3 sequence (DNA): TGTGCCAGCTCACCGGGACTAGCGGGAGAGTACAATGAGCAGTTCTTC. This encodes CASSPGLAGEYNEQFF. The variable domain in full, completed from reference TRBV18 and TRBJ2-1, reads NAGVMQNPRHLVRRRGQEARLRCSPMKGHSHVYWYRQLPEEGLKFMVYLQKENIIDESGMPKERFSAEFPKEGPSILRIQQVVRGDSAAYFCASSPGLAGEYNEQFFGPGTRLTVL.

This sequence joins TRBV9 and TRBJ1-5, with TRBD1 identical over 9 bases. From germline, CDR1 is SGDLS and CDR2 YYNGEE. The CDR3 covers 15 residues. Trimming removed 2 bases from V and 7 bases from J; junction bases left unmatched: 7. The CDR3 region is CASSVGDRESQPQHF. CDR3 bases: TGTGCCAGCAGCGTGGGGGACAGGGAAAGCCAGCCCCAGCATTTT.